These T cell receptor beta chains were read from a single sample in a study of blood T cell repertoires in COVID-19. Some clones are missing from TCRdb's copy, which holds only in-frame ones; the method was immunoSEQ multiplex PCR. The table shows under 200,000 clones, with 80% to 85% occurring only once. Sequencing used peripheral blood. The source is an older woman with acute or convalescent COVID-19. The CDR3 runs from the conserved cysteine through the conserved F or W. The D gene is left open where the match is weak. A clone size is listed for some rows: how often the clone was seen (once, few, many), or a class if it is expanded.

V gene	clone size	J gene	CDR3 length	D gene	CDR3 protein	CDR3 DNA
TRBV7-8	.	TRBJ1-1	14	TRBD1	CASSLSGGITEAFF	TGTGCCAGCAGCCTCTCAGGGGGTATTACTGAAGCTTTCTTT
TRBV6-6	.	TRBJ2-7	13	.	CASTKGGTYEQYF	TGTGCCAGCACCAAGGGGGGGACCTACGAGCAGTACTTC
TRBV12-3/TRBV12-4	.	TRBJ1-2	13	TRBD1	CASSPGQPYGYTF	TGTGCCAGCAGCCCGGGACAGCCCTATGGCTACACCTTC
TRBV6-5	.	TRBJ1-2	13	.	CASSRTGPYGYTF	TGTGCCAGCAGCCGTACAGGCCCCTATGGCTACACCTTC
TRBV5-1	.	TRBJ2-7	14	.	CASSLGTVTYEQYF	TGCGCCAGCAGCTTGGGGACAGTAACCTACGAGCAGTACTTC
TRBV28	.	TRBJ2-7	16	.	CASSVRGGYFSYEQYF	TGTGCCAGCAGTGTCCGTGGGGGGTACTTCTCCTACGAGCAGTACTTC
TRBV5-6	.	TRBJ2-1	15	TRBD1	CASSLDRGRDNEQFF	TGTGCCAGCAGCTTGGACAGGGGCCGGGACAATGAGCAGTTCTTC
TRBV3-1/TRBV3-2	once	TRBJ2-1	14	.	CASSRTPRGDEQFF	TGTGCCAGCAGCCGGACGCCTAGGGGTGATGAGCAGTTCTTC
TRBV29-1	.	TRBJ2-5	15	.	CSVAPGVGEQETQYF	TGCAGCGTTGCACCAGGGGTAGGGGAGCAAGAGACCCAGTACTTC
TRBV5-6	.	TRBJ2-3	13	.	CASSLKGTDTQYF	TGTGCCAGCAGCTTGAAGGGGACAGATACGCAGTATTTT
TRBV2	.	TRBJ1-5	15	.	CASSGSTPSNQPQHF	TGTGCCAGCAGTGGGTCGACACCTAGCAATCAGCCCCAGCATTTT
TRBV4-2	few	TRBJ1-4	16	TRBD1	CASSQGDRRGNEKLFF	TGTGCCAGCAGCCAAGGGGACAGGCGGGGGAACGAAAAACTGTTTTTT
TRBV25-1	.	TRBJ2-6	15	.	CASSESGYGANVLTF	TGTGCCAGCAGTGAATCCGGGTACGGGGCCAACGTCCTGACTTTC
TRBV3-1/TRBV3-2	few	TRBJ2-2	14	.	CASSQGSGAGELFF	TGTGCCAGCAGCCAAGGTTCCGGGGCCGGGGAGCTGTTTTTT
TRBV27	few	TRBJ1-2	14	.	CASSLSRGNYGYTF	TGTGCCAGCAGTTTATCCAGGGGTAACTATGGCTACACCTTC
TRBV30	.	TRBJ1-6	15	TRBD1	CAWSVQGQGLSPLHF	TGTGCCTGGAGTGTACAGGGACAGGGATTATCACCCCTCCACTTT
TRBV6-5	.	TRBJ1-2	16	TRBD1	CASSYHPDRGGYGYTF	TGTGCCAGCAGTTATCACCCGGACAGGGGAGGCTATGGCTACACCTTC
TRBV6-5	.	TRBJ1-1	16	TRBD1	CASSYSGTGGNTEAFF	TGTGCCAGCAGTTACTCCGGGACAGGGGGAAACACTGAAGCTTTCTTT
TRBV30	.	TRBJ1-2	12	.	CAGAPRGYGYTF	TGTGCCGGGGCCCCGCGGGGTTATGGCTACACCTTC
TRBV5-5	.	TRBJ1-2	15	.	CASSLWDSPKDGYTF	TGTGCCAGCAGCTTGTGGGACTCCCCGAAGGATGGCTACACCTTC
TRBV5-4	.	TRBJ1-4	15	.	CASSLGQLGDEKLFF	TGTGCCAGCAGCTTGGGACAGCTTGGGGATGAAAAACTGTTTTTT
TRBV15	.	TRBJ2-2	15	TRBD1	CATSRATGVTGELFF	TGTGCCACCAGCAGAGCGACAGGGGTCACCGGGGAGCTGTTTTTT